This TCR beta chain was retrieved from a study of read filtering for tumor transcriptome and immune sequencing. About the study: Among patients, approximately 17 were male and some 15 female, aged roughly 45 to 80 (mean about 72). By R-ISS, stages I, II and III held 8, 16 and 7 patients. Study-level results: The CD138-negative fraction was mixed bone marrow immune cells, not pure T cells.

Looked up from germline, CDR1 is ENHRY and CDR2 is SYGVKD. V was pared by 10 bases and J by 0 bases, with 4 bases of the junction left unmatched. The CDR3 sequence is 13 residues long. This clonotype appeared many times. Its antigen is not known. Every patient had bone marrow sampled while the disease was active. From 300 to 450 ng of RNA, a library with molecular barcoded alpha/delta and beta/gamma adaptors was made. TCRdb itself ran the reads through MiXCR, one entry per CDR3 protein. This sample carries approximately 140,000 distinct CDR3 sequences, over 10% of them seen once, and the ten largest clones take more than 6.5%.

The genes are TRBV10-3 and TRBJ2-3, with TRBD2 matching over 7 bases. Sequenced material: a population of CD138-negative cells sorted from bone marrow. The receptor was derived from a donor aged 40 or older with multiple myeloma. For the CDR3, the DNA is TGTGCCACCGGGACTACTAGCACAGATACGCAGTATTTT. Encoded protein: CATGTTSTDTQYF.